This TCR beta chain emerged from a study of PD-1 blockade in classical Hodgkin lymphoma (TCRdb year 2020). General notes on the study: Nivolumab dosing was 3 mg/kg intravenously every 2 weeks, continuing until either disease progression or unacceptable toxicity. To define a peripheral blood immune signature of response to PD-1 blockade in classical Hodgkin lymphoma, the study combined TCR beta sequencing with CyTOF. Overall results and qualifications from the work: Baseline TCR diversity was reported to be lower in newly diagnosed patients than in healthy donors, and even lower in relapsed/refractory patients. Lower diversity was observed in patients in whom nivolumab was started less than 1 year after ASCT, and these patients were excluded from later analyses so that confounding by immune reconstitution would be avoided. The study was limited to a single clinical trial cohort, and causes of repertoire differences, possibly disease activity or prior therapy, remained undefined. Among trial patients, those achieving complete response had baseline diversity similar to that of newly diagnosed patients, while diversity was significantly lower in partial responders and progressors. A significant rise by C4D1 was seen in CD4+ but not CD8+ TCR diversity (p=0.0027 vs p=0.16), with the rise being most apparent in complete responders (p=0.02).

The Qiagen DNeasy kit was used to extract genomic DNA from unsorted PBMCs and from the negatively selected CD4+ and CD8+ fractions. TCR beta CDR3 regions were subjected to amplification by immunoSEQ multiplex PCR with primers that anneal to V and J segments. A synthetic immune receptor repertoire was used to minimize amplification bias, and any residual bias was removed computationally once sequencing was done. Per the source publication's procedure: Custom Python scripts were used to quantify repertoire diversity as the Shannon entropy index. Unsorted, CD4+ and CD8+ repertoires were analyzed separately, except for combined analyses in which CD4+ and CD8+ sequences were merged in silico. Clonal expansion was defined as a frequency increase of at least 2-fold after treatment compared with C1D1, and clones undetected at baseline were assigned a pseudocount of 0.5. Singleton clones were defined as clones with 0 or 1 copy at C1D1, and non-singleton clones were defined as clones with 2 or more copies. Clones expanded in unsorted samples were annotated as CD4+, CD8+ or unknown by matching protein sequences in sorted samples from the same patient. Diversity changes from C1D1 to C4D1 were tested in paired samples using Wilcoxon tests. What TCRdb holds here is the immuneACCESS table cut down to in-frame rearrangements. Part of the clones is not present; checked against another copy, under half of the missing clones reflect an unresolved V gene, and the others are unexplained. The V and J calls and clone size are taken from that table; D and trimming were inferred from the DNA. This sample holds 25,000 to 30,000 clones; 78% were observed only once. The top ten clones comprise 35% of the sample.

Concerning this clone: Its antigen remains unidentified. Base quality data are lacking; no much larger clone is found one base away.

What the time point label conveys for this sample: cycle 2 day 1 (C2D1) of nivolumab. Relapse after autologous stem cell transplantation had occurred in all trial patients, and cohorts A, B and C were distinguished by prior brentuximab vedotin exposure. The trial cohort comprised some 60 patients with relapsed/refractory classical Hodgkin lymphoma whose best overall responses were complete response, partial response or progressive disease. Trial patients were treated with single-agent nivolumab in the multi-cohort phase II CheckMate 205 trial. Best overall response was determined by an independent review committee according to the 2007 International Working Group response criteria. Trial PBMCs were obtained immediately prior to nivolumab initiation (C1D1) and on therapy at cycle 2 day 1 and cycle 4 day 1. Peripheral blood was collected in 8 mL Vacutainer Cell Preparation Tubes, from which PBMCs were isolated by centrifugation and then cryopreserved.

The germline V end is reduced by 3 bases and the J end by 6 bases; junction bases left unmatched: 4. The CDR3 measures 14 amino acids from cysteine to phenylalanine. This entry keeps only the CDR3 DNA: 42 bases, framed from base 1. For CDR1 and CDR2, the germline V gene lists SGHTA and FQGNSA. This receptor was identified in a human donor with classical Hodgkin lymphoma. Recombination connected TRBV7-2 to TRBJ1-1; 10 bases in the middle match TRBD1. This material consisted of peripheral blood mononuclear cells (PBMCs), taken before the second cycle of nivolumab. The CDR3 protein is CASSLTGGQSEAFF. The DNA is as follows: TGTGCCAGCAGCTTGACAGGGGGCCAATCTGAAGCTTTCTTT.